These 20 T cell receptor beta chains were all obtained from the same sample, sequenced in a study of HIV-infected patients and healthy controls. TCRdb re-analysed the 5' RACE reads in MiXCR, keeping a single row per CDR3 protein. The repertoire holds about 63,000 distinct CDR3 sequences, with less than 20% as singletons. Source material: CD4+ T cells from blood. The receptors come from a human donor in good health.

This clonotype was counted ten times or more. The chain uses TRBV29-1 and TRBJ2-3; 10 bases fit TRBD2. Germline V gene sequence: CDR1 SQVTM, CDR2 ANQGSEA. The CDR3 consists of 16 residues. V shed 8 bases, J shed 4 bases, and the junction held 15 bases outside the gene matches. This chain's CDR3 is CSFQQAGGPGADTQYF. CDR3 nucleotide sequence: TGCAGCTTTCAGCAAGCGGGAGGGCCGGGTGCAGATACGCAGTATTTT.

The chain joins TRBV24-1 to TRBJ1-4, with TRBD1 as a possible D gene (6 bases). The CDR3 loop spans 14 amino acids. Germline-derived CDR1 and CDR2 are KGHDR and SFDVKD. Trimming removed 10 bases from V and 8 bases from J, with 19 bases in between. The CDR3: CATSTGSPGEKLFF. CDR3 DNA sequence: TGTGCCACATCTACAGGGTCCCCGGGGGAAAAACTGTTTTTT.

The rearrangement joins TRBV6-2 or TRBV6-3 to TRBJ2-1, with unresolved D. V was cut by 6 bases and J by 5 bases, with 8 bases left in between. This CDR3 is 12 amino acids long. Germline V CDR1 and CDR2: MNHEY, SVGEGT. The CDR3 sequence: CASRPQHNEQFF. CDR3 nucleotides: TGTGCCAGCAGGCCACAGCACAATGAGCAGTTCTTC.

In this sample, this clonotype turned up a few times. The chain links TRBV28 to TRBJ1-2; 8 nucleotides match TRBD1. The CDR3 covers 13 residues. The germline V gene encodes CDR1 MDHEN and CDR2 SYDVKM. V shed 6 bases and J 4 bases; nucleotides not matched to a gene: 4. CDR3 in DNA: TGTGCCAGCAGCTTGACAGGGGTCTATGGCTACACCTTC. It is translated as CASSLTGVYGYTF.

The chain couples TRBV19 to TRBJ1-4, with a tentative D call TRBD1 (6 bases). Trimming pared 8 bases from V and 4 bases from J, leaving 11 bases between. CDR1 is LNHDA and CDR2 is SQIVND in the germline V gene (reference sequence). CDR3 length: 13 residues. CDR3 in amino acids: CASGGSFNEKLFF. The CDR3 DNA reads TGTGCCAGTGGGGGCAGTTTTAATGAAAAACTGTTTTTT.

This clonotype was picked up a small number of times. This chain joins TRBV11-2 and TRBJ2-1; 13 positions match TRBD2. The germline V gene has CDR1 SGHAT and CDR2 FQNNGV. The CDR3 length is 14 residues. After removal of 5 bases from V and 6 bases from J, the junction contained 1 base not matched to a gene. CDR3 DNA: TGTGCCAGCAGCGGACTAGCGGGAGCCAATGAGCAGTTCTTC. Its protein product is CASSGLAGANEQFF.

This clonotype was counted at least ten times. This chain links TRBV6-1 with TRBJ1-5, with D unresolved. The CDR3 is 14 residues long. Germline V gives CDR1 MNHNS, CDR2 SASEGT. V dropped 3 bases and J dropped 2 bases, with 8 bases sitting between them. The CDR3 here is CASSESGGNQPQHF. Written as DNA, the CDR3 is TGTGCCAGCAGTGAGAGCGGAGGCAATCAGCCCCAGCATTTT.

This clonotype was recorded a few times. This chain connects TRBV6-2 or TRBV6-3 to TRBJ2-2; the D is unclear. Trimming cost V 8 bases and J 0 bases, with 10 bases left between them. This CDR3 has 14 amino acids. Germline assignment: CDR1 MNHEY and CDR2 SVGEGT. The CDR3 DNA follows: TGTGCCAGCCGCATTAAGTCGAACACCGGGGAGCTGTTTTTT. This gives the protein CASRIKSNTGELFF.

The CDR3 DNA is TGTGCCAGCAGCCCGCCAGGGATGAATTCACCCCTCCACTTT. Its translation is CASSPPGMNSPLHF. This chain links TRBV7-9 with TRBJ1-6, with a weak D call TRBD1 (5 bases). V was pared by 5 bases and J by 7 bases, with 12 bases between. The CDR3 is 14 amino acids. Germline CDR1 and CDR2: SEHNR and FQNEAQ (reference sequence). Full variable domain (rest looked up from reference TRBV7-9 and TRBJ1-6): DTGVSQNPRHKITKRGQNVTFRCDPISEHNRLYWYRQTLGQGPEFLTYFQNEAQLEKSRLLSDRFSAERPKGSFSTLEIQRTEQGDSAMYLCASSPPGMNSPLHFGNGTRLTVT.

This clonotype has only a few counts. This sequence joins TRBV28 and TRBJ1-5, with a weak D call TRBD1 (6 bases). The germline CDR1 and CDR2 sequences are MDHEN and SYDVKM. The CDR3 runs to 19 residues. The V end was cut by 6 bases, the J end by 0 bases, with 24 bases between. This chain's CDR3 is CASSRGGGARPYSNQPQHF. For the CDR3, the DNA is TGTGCCAGCAGCCGAGGGGGGGGGGCCCGACCTTATAGCAATCAGCCCCAGCATTTT.

The V call is TRBV6-5, the J call TRBJ2-3; a possible D gene is TRBD1 (5 bases). Trimming removed 6 bases from V and 0 bases from J, with 7 bases in between. CDR3 size: 13 residues. In germline, CDR1 is MNHEY, CDR2 SVGAGI. The CDR3 loop reads CASRDTSTDTQYF. The CDR3, as DNA: TGTGCCAGCAGGGACACTAGCACAGATACGCAGTATTTT.

This clonotype was detected a few times. The V call is TRBV5-1, the J call TRBJ1-5, with 8 bases lining up with TRBD1. J was trimmed by 5 bases and V by 4 bases; bases with no gene match: 8. The CDR3 has 15 residues. Germline lookup yields CDR1 SGHRS and CDR2 YFSETQ. DNA of the CDR3: TGCGCCAGCAGCCCCGCCGGGACAGGATATCAGCCCCAGCATTTT. Residues: CASSPAGTGYQPQHF.

In its sample, this clonotype was seen a few times. The chain has TRBV16 and TRBJ1-3, with D possibly being TRBD1 (6 bases). CDR1 is KGHSY, CDR2 FQNENV, per germline. CDR3 size: 16 residues. With 0 bases removed from V and 4 bases from J, the gap between germline ends came to 13 bases. The CDR3 protein is CASSQSGTLTGNTIYF. Written as DNA, the CDR3 is TGTGCCAGCAGCCAATCCGGGACATTGACGGGAAACACCATATATTTT.

This clonotype was counted only a few times. The J gene is TRBJ2-6, the V gene TRBV18; 7 bases line up with TRBD1. Germline CDR1 reads KGHSH; CDR2 reads LQKENI. The V and J ends lost 4 bases and 4 bases, in that order; junction bases with no gene match: 10. This CDR3 is 17 amino acids long. CDR3 protein: CASSLTRGLGGANVLTF. The CDR3 DNA follows: TGTGCCAGCTCACTGACAAGGGGGCTCGGCGGGGCCAACGTCCTGACTTTC.

This clonotype was seen ten or more times. The CDR3 nucleotides read TGCAGCGGGTTGGGCCCCTTGGTCGGGGAGCTGTTTTTT. Amino acids: CSGLGPLVGELFF. V and J are TRBV29-1 and TRBJ2-2; D is uncertain. Germline CDR1 and CDR2: SQVTM and ANQGSEA. Trimming pared 7 bases from V and 7 bases from J, leaving 16 bases between. The length of the CDR3 is 13 residues.

This clonotype has at least ten counts. At one boundary the junction diverges from the germline segment, which might be a read error. The CDR3 here is CASSLDGTGGAF. The DNA of the CDR3 is TGCGCCAGCAGCTTGGACGGGACAGGGGGCGCTTTC. The genes are TRBV5-1 and TRBJ2-7; 12 nucleotides agree with TRBD1. The germline gives CDR1 SGHRS, CDR2 YFSETQ. The CDR3 loop spans 12 amino acids.

The genes are TRBV2 and TRBJ2-5; D is unclear. Between the trimmed V and J ends, which lost 7 bases and 4 bases, there was a span of 16 bases. The CDR3 consists of 14 residues. CDR1 is SNHLY and CDR2 is FYNNEI in the germline V gene. Written as DNA, the CDR3 is TGTGCCAGCACTCCCCCGCCCCTCAGAGAGACCCAGTACTTC. Translation: CASTPPPLRETQYF.

This clonotype was counted between two and nine times. This chain connects TRBV12-3 or TRBV12-4 to TRBJ2-5; D not certain. The CDR3 length is 14 residues. V was shortened by 3 bases and J by 1 base, with 9 bases between the two germline ends. CDR3 sequence (DNA): TGTGCCAGCAGTTTGCCCCGCAGCCAAGAGACCCAGTACTTC. This translates into CASSLPRSQETQYF.

The rearrangement uses TRBV27 and TRBJ2-1; TRBD1 agrees at 8 bases. This CDR3 region has 14 residues. Trimming at V came to 3 bases and at J to 8 bases, leaving 6 bases not matched to a gene. CDR1 MNHEY and CDR2 SMNVEV come from the germline V gene (reference sequence). The CDR3 coding sequence is TGTGCCAGCAGTTTCCGACAGGGGTGGGATGAGCAGTTCTTC. It specifies CASSFRQGWDEQFF.

This clonotype was seen a handful of times. This CDR3 is CSVGRGRRQETQYF. The CDR3 bases are TGCAGTGTCGGTCGGGGGAGGAGGCAAGAGACCCAGTACTTC. The V gene is TRBV20-1, the J gene TRBJ2-5; tentative D call: TRBD2 (6 bases). The CDR3 is made up of 14 amino acids. Trimming stripped 7 bases from V and 2 bases from J, with 17 bases between. Germline CDR1 reads DFQATT; CDR2 reads SNEGSKA (reference sequence).